This T cell receptor (beta chain) was found in a study of post-analysis software for immune sequencing data. Study-level information: Some patients lacked subtype; others had relapsing-remitting, secondary progressive or progressive-relapsing disease.

Points from the study as a whole: The study found significantly lower normalized Chao1 diversity in multiple sclerosis patients than in controls. In patients, five TRBV segments were more frequent than in controls, with TRBV5-6, TRBV5-1 and TRBV20-1 among them.

This CDR3 has 15 residues. In germline, CDR1 is MGHRA, CDR2 YSYEKL. V lost 4 bases, J lost 6 bases, and 10 bases stayed unmatched. This clonotype was observed a handful of times. What it binds is unknown. Presence of unique molecular identifiers characterized the TCR beta cDNA libraries. TCRdb called the PCR reads again in MiXCR, with one record for every CDR3 protein. The top ten hold more than 0.55% of the sample, which has over 700,000 distinct CDR3 sequences, less than 35% seen once. The TCR was taken from a girl between 10 and 17 years old with multiple sclerosis. This sequence joins TRBV4-1 and TRBJ1-2, with TRBD1 matching 8 bases. Input material: blood. CDR3 in amino acids: CASSPDGQGGDGYTF. The CDR3 nucleotides read TGCGCCAGCAGCCCTGACGGACAGGGTGGGGATGGCTACACCTTC.